Listed here are 15 T cell receptor beta chains from one sample, sequenced in a study of blood T cell repertoires in COVID-19 (dated by TCRdb to the early 2020s). Library preparation employed the immunoSEQ multiplex PCR assay. The immuneACCESS repertoire file appears here via TCRdb, limited to in-frame rearrangements. These files lack a portion of the clones; in checked studies, under half of the deficit traces to unresolved V genes, and the cause of the others is not known. For this sample the table gives roughly 17,000 clones, of which approximately 90% were detected only once. The top ten clonotypes cover 16% of the sample. The specimen was peripheral blood. These receptors all come from a human donor with active COVID-19. The donor label of this sample is uncertain.

The chain has TRBV29-1 and TRBJ2-6, with D uncertain. Per the germline V gene, CDR1 is SQVTM and CDR2 is ANQGSEA. Trimming left V 2 bases short and J 4 bases short, with 3 bases between. There are 12 residues in the CDR3. In nucleotides, the CDR3 is TGCAGCGTTGAAATAGGGGCCAACGTCCTGACTTTC. Translated, it gives CSVEIGANVLTF.

This chain joins TRBV19 and TRBJ1-2; D may be TRBD1 (6 bases). The ends were cut back, 4 bases at V and 4 bases at J, with 7 bases in the middle. The CDR3 sequence is 12 residues long. Germline CDR1 and CDR2: LNHDA and SQIVND (reference sequence). The CDR3, as DNA: TGTGCCAGTAGTAACAGGGTCTATGGCTACACCTTC. It codes for CASSNRVYGYTF.

The chain joins TRBV4-2 to TRBJ2-4, with 8 positions matching TRBD1. CDR1 LGHNA and CDR2 YNFKEQ come from the germline V gene. With V trimmed by 4 bases and J by 6 bases, 8 bases remained unmatched. This CDR3 spans 15 amino acids. This CDR3 is CASSPRTGQPNIQYF. The CDR3 nucleotides read TGTGCCAGCAGCCCGAGGACAGGGCAGCCAAACATTCAGTACTTC.

The CDR3 DNA reads TGTGCCAGCAGCTTAGTCCAACCAGGGGGTATCGCTGGAAACACCATATATTTT. It translates to CASSLVQPGGIAGNTIYF. V is TRBV7-2 and J is TRBJ1-3; 7 bases line up with TRBD1. The V and J ends lost 1 base and 2 bases, in that order; junction bases with no gene match: 11. CDR1 SGHTA and CDR2 FQGNSA come from the germline V gene. CDR3 length: 18 residues.

This CDR3 is CASSGEKHREINVLTF. CDR3 coding DNA: TGTGCCAGCAGCGGCGAGAAACACAGGGAAATCAACGTCCTGACTTTC. The chain is built from TRBV9 and TRBJ2-6; D is possibly TRBD1 (6 bases). Germline CDR1 is SGDLS and CDR2 is YYNGEE. V was cut by 3 bases and J by 9 bases, with 19 bases left in between. This CDR3 contains 16 residues. The whole variable domain, remainder taken from reference TRBV9 and TRBJ2-6, is DSGVTQTPKHLITATGQRVTLRCSPRSGDLSVYWYQQSLDQGLQFLIQYYNGEERAKGNILERFSAQQFPDLHSELNLSSLELGDSALYFCASSGEKHREINVLTFGAGSRLTVL.

This chain links TRBV7-2 with TRBJ1-3, with D maybe TRBD1 (6 bases). CDR1 is SGHTA and CDR2 is FQGNSA in the germline V gene. This CDR3 contains 15 residues. V was trimmed by 5 bases and J by 0 bases, leaving 11 bases between them. Here the CDR3 DNA reads TGTGCCAGCAGCACTTTGGACAGCTCTGGAAACACCATATATTTT. This codes for CASSTLDSSGNTIYF.

This chain connects TRBV10-2 to TRBJ1-2; weak D call: TRBD1 (5 bases). Trimming took off 4 bases at V and 0 bases at J, with 12 bases between the two ends. Germline V gene data show CDR1 as WSHSY and CDR2 as SAAADI. The CDR3 loop spans 15 amino acids. The CDR3 DNA is TGCGCCAGCAGTGGTGACAGCCCAGCTAACTATGGCTACACCTTC. This sequence encodes CASSGDSPANYGYTF.

To note about this clone: A read error may be the cause here, since a much bigger clone is one base away. The chain has TRBV9 and TRBJ2-3, with 14 bases fitting TRBD2. Germline CDR1 reads SGDLS; CDR2 reads YYNGEE. The CDR3 is made up of 15 amino acids. V shed 4 bases, J shed 5 bases, and the junction held 3 bases outside the gene matches. CDR3 sequence (DNA): TGTGCCAGCAGCACCGGGACTAGCGGGGGAGATACGCAGTATTTT. This encodes CASSTGTSGGDTQYF.

CDR3 bases: TGTGCCAGCAGTCCAAGACAGGGATCCTATGAAAAACTGTTTTTT. The encoded protein is CASSPRQGSYEKLFF. This rearrangement joins TRBV27 to TRBJ1-4; 7 bases match TRBD1. This CDR3 comprises 15 residues. Germline V gene sequence: CDR1 MNHEY, CDR2 SMNVEV (reference sequence). Trimming cost V 5 bases and J 6 bases; bases outside gene matches: 9.

The CDR3 here is CASSPGSYNEQFF. CDR3 DNA: TGTGCCAGCAGCCCCGGCTCCTACAATGAGCAGTTCTTC. The J gene is TRBJ2-1, the V gene TRBV7-3; no firm D call. Between the trimmed V and J ends, which lost 5 bases and 0 bases, there was a span of 5 bases. Germline values: CDR1 SGHTA, CDR2 FQGTGA. This CDR3 spans 13 amino acids. Complete variable domain (other parts from reference TRBV7-3 and TRBJ2-1): GAGVSQTPSNKVTEKGKYVELRCDPISGHTALYWYRQSLGQGPEFLIYFQGTGAADDSGLPNDRFFAVRPEGSVSTLKIQRTERGDSAVYLCASSPGSYNEQFFGPGTRLTVL.

There are a few counts of this clone. The V and J genes are TRBV15 and TRBJ1-1; no reliable D call. From germline, CDR1 is LNHNV and CDR2 YYDKDF (reference sequence). V dropped 1 base and J dropped 4 bases, with 7 bases sitting between them. The CDR3 extends over 13 amino acids. Written as DNA, the CDR3 is TGTGCCACCAGCAGAGTCCCTGTCACTGAAGCTTTCTTT. It specifies CATSRVPVTEAFF.

V gene TRBV11-3 combines with J gene TRBJ2-1, with 9 bases aligning to TRBD2. Germline trimming cut 3 bases from V and 9 bases from J; bases unmatched to any gene: 9. Germline CDR1 is SGHNT and CDR2 is YENEEA. The CDR3 totals 15 residues. The CDR3 loop reads CASSFGGGVSREQFF. CDR3 nucleotides: TGTGCCAGCAGCTTCGGCGGGGGGGTATCGCGTGAGCAGTTCTTC. The variable domain in full, with the rest retrieved from reference TRBV11-3 and TRBJ2-1, is EAGVVQSPRYKIIEKKQPVAFWCNPISGHNTLYWYLQNLGQGPELLIRYENEEAVDDSQLPKDRFSAERLKGVDSTLKIQPAELGDSAVYLCASSFGGGVSREQFFGPGTRLTVL.

The V and J genes are TRBV7-2 and TRBJ2-7; 12 bases agree with TRBD2. CDR3 length equals 16 residues. Germline lookup yields CDR1 SGHTA and CDR2 FQGNSA. V was clipped by 5 bases and J by 0 bases; unmatched bases: 5. This CDR3 is CASSRTSGVTSYEQYF. The DNA for the CDR3 is TGTGCCAGCAGCAGGACTAGCGGGGTTACCTCCTACGAGCAGTACTTC.

This sequence joins TRBV9 and TRBJ1-2; tentatively, D is TRBD1 (6 bases). Germline CDR1 is SGDLS and CDR2 is YYNGEE. CDR3 size: 15 residues. V shed 4 bases and J shed 5 bases, with 18 bases lying between them. CDR3 amino acids: CASSSRDITSYGYTF. CDR3 bases: TGTGCCAGCAGCTCCCGGGACATCACTTCTTATGGCTACACCTTC.

The chain recombines TRBV18 with TRBJ1-1; D unresolved. From germline, CDR1 is KGHSH and CDR2 LQKENI. Trimming removed 3 bases at V and 1 base at J, with 9 bases between. CDR3 length: 14 amino acids. CDR3 amino acids: CASSPLNGNTEAFF. CDR3 coding DNA: TGTGCCAGCTCACCTCTAAACGGGAACACTGAAGCTTTCTTT.